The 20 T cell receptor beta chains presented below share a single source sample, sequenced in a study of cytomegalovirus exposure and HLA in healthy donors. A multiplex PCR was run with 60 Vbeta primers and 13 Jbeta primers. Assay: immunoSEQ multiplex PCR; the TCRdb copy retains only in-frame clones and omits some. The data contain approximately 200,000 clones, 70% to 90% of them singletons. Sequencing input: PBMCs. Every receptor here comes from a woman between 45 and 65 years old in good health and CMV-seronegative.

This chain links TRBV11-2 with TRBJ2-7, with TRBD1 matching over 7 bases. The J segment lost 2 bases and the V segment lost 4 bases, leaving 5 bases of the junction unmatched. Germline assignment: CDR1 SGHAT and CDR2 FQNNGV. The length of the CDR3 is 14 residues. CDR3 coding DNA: TGTGCCAGCAGCTCGCTTACAGGGGCCTACGAGCAGTACTTC. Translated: CASSSLTGAYEQYF. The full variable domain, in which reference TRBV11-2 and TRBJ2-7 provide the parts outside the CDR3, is EAGVAQSPRYKIIEKRQSVAFWCNPISGHATLYWYQQILGQGPKLLIQFQNNGVVDDSQLPKDRFSAERLKGVDSTLKIQPAKLEDSAVYLCASSSLTGAYEQYFGPGTRLTVT.

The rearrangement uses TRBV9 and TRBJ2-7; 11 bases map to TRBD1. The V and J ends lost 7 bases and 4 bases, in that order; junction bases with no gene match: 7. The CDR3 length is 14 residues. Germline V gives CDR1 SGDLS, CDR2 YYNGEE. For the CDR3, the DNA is TGTGCCAGCGGGCGGGGACAGGGGGATTACGAGCAGTACTTC. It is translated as CASGRGQGDYEQYF.

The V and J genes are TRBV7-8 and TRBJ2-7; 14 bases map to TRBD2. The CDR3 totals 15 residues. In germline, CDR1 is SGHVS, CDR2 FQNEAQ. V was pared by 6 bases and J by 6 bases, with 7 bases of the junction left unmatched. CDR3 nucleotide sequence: TGTGCCAGCAGTCTTGGACTAGCGGGAGGCGGCGAGCAGTACTTC. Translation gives CASSLGLAGGGEQYF.

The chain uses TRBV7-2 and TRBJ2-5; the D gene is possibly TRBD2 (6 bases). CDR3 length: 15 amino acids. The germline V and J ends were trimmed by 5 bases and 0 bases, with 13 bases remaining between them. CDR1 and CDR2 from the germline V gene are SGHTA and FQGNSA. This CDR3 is CASSPQSGYQETQYF. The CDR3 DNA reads TGTGCCAGCAGCCCTCAGAGCGGGTACCAAGAGACCCAGTACTTC.

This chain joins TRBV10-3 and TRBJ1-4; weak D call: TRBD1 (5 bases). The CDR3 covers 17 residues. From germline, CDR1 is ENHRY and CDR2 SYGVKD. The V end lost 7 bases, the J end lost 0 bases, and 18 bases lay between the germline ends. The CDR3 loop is CAIKLPRGPATNEKLFF. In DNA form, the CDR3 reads TGTGCCATCAAGCTTCCTAGGGGTCCGGCAACTAATGAAAAACTGTTTTTT.

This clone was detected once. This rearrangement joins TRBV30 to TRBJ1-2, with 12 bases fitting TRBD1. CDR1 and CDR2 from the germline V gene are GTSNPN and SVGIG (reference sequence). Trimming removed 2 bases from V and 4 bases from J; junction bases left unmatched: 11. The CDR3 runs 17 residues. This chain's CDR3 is CAWSTRRDRGRGYGYTF. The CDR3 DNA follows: TGTGCCTGGAGTACACGCCGGGACAGGGGGCGCGGCTATGGCTACACCTTC.

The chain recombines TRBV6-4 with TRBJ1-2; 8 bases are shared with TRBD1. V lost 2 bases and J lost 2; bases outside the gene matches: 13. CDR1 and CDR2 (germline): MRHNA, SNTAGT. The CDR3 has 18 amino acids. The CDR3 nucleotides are TGTGCCAGCAGTGACCACTTTGCCGGGACAGGCTTCAACTATGGCTACACCTTC. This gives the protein CASSDHFAGTGFNYGYTF.

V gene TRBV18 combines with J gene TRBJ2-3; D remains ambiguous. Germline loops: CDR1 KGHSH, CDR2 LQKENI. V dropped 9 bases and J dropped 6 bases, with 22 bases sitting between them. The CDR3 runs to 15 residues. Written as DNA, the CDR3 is TGTGCCAGTCTTTTAACAGCCTCTATTGGGGATACGCAGTATTTT. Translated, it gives CASLLTASIGDTQYF.

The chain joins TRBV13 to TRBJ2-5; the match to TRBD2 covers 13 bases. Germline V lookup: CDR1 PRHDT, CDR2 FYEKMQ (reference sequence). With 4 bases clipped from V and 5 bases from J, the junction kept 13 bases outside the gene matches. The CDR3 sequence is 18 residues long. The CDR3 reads CASSSKLELAGGRETQYF. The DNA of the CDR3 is TGTGCCAGCAGCTCAAAACTCGAACTAGCGGGAGGGCGGGAGACCCAGTACTTC.

Written as DNA, the CDR3 is TGTGCCAGCAGTCACCGGGACAGGGCGGGTGAAGCTTTCTTT. As protein: CASSHRDRAGEAFF. The chain couples TRBV6-6 to TRBJ1-1; 9 nucleotides agree with TRBD1. The junction had 8 bases not matched to a gene; V was cut back by 5 bases and J by 7 bases. This CDR3 comprises 14 residues. Germline V gene lookup returns CDR1 MNHNY and CDR2 SVGAGI (reference sequence).

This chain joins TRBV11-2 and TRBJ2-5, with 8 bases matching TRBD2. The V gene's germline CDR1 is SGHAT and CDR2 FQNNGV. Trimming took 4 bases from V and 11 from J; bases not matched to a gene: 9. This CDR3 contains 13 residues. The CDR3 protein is CASSSGTRGGQYF. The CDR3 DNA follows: TGTGCCAGCAGCTCGGGTACCCGGGGGGGGCAGTACTTC.

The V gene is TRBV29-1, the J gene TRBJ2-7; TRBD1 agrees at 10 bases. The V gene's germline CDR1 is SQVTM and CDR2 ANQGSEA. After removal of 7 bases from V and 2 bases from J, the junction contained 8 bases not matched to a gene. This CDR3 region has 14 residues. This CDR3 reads CSALAGTGAYEQYF. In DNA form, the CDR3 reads TGCAGCGCTCTCGCCGGGACAGGGGCCTACGAGCAGTACTTC.

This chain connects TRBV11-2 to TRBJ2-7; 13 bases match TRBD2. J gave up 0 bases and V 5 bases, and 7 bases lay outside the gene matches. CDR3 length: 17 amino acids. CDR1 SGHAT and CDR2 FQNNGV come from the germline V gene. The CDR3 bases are TGTGCCAGCAGCCTAGGGACTAGCGGGGTTAGCTCCTACGAGCAGTACTTC. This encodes CASSLGTSGVSSYEQYF.

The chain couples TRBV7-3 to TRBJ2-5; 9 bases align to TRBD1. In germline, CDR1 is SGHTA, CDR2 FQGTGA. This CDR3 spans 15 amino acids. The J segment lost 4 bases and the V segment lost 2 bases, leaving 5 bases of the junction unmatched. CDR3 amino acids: CASSLVGQGRETQYF. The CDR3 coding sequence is TGTGCCAGCAGCTTAGTGGGACAGGGCAGAGAGACCCAGTACTTC.

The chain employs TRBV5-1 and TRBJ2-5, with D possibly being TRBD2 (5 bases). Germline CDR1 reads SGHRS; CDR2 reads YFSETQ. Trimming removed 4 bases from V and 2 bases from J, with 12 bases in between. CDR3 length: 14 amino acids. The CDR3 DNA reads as TGCGCCAGCAGCCAAGGGAGATCTCAAGAGACCCAGTACTTC. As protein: CASSQGRSQETQYF.

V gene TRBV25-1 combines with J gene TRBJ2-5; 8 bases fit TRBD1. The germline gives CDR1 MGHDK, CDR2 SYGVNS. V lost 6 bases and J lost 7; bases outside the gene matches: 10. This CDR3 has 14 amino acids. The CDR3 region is CASSRAGGEVTQYF. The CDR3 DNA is TGTGCCAGCAGCAGGGCAGGGGGCGAAGTGACCCAGTACTTC.

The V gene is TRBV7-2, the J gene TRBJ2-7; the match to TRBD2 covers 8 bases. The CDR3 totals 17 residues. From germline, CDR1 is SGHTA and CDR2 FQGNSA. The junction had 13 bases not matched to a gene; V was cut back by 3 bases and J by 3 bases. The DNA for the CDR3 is TGTGCCAGCAGCTTGCGGCTAGCGGGCTACCCACTCTACGAGCAGTACTTC. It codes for CASSLRLAGYPLYEQYF.

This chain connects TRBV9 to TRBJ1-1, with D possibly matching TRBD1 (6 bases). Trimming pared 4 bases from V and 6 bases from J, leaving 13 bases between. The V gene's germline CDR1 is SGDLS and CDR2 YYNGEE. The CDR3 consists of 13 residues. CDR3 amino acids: CASSSQGTSEAFF. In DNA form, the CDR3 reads TGTGCCAGCAGCTCACAGGGTACCTCTGAAGCTTTCTTT.

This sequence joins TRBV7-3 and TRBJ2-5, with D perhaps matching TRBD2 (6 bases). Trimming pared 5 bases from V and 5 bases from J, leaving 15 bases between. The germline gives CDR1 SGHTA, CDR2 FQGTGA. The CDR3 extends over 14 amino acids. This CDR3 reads CASSPTSRAETQYF. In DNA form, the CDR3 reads TGTGCCAGCAGCCCGACTAGTCGGGCCGAGACCCAGTACTTC. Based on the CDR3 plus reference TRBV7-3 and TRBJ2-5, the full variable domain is GAGVSQTPSNKVTEKGKYVELRCDPISGHTALYWYRQSLGQGPEFLIYFQGTGAADDSGLPNDRFFAVRPEGSVSTLKIQRTERGDSAVYLCASSPTSRAETQYFGPGTRLLVL.

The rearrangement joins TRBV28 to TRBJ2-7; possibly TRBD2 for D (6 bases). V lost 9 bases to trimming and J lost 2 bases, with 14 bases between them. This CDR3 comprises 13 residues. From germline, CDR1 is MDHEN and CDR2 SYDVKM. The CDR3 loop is CASCPGRTYEQYF. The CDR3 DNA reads TGTGCCAGTTGCCCGGGGAGGACCTACGAGCAGTACTTC.